This entry features one T cell receptor (beta chain) sequence. The data were obtained in a study of blood T cell repertoires in COVID-19. Study-level information: Sites across the United States, Italy and Spain contributed samples from acute and convalescent COVID-19. From T cells, B-cell-depleted T cells, or PBMCs came the material, which was cDNA or gDNA.

The length of the CDR3 is 15 residues. V dropped 6 bases and J dropped 2 bases, with 14 bases sitting between them. Germline CDR1 MNHEY, CDR2 SMNVEV (reference sequence). Per the study methods: Researchers report that nucleated cell counts were estimated from reference gene primer amplification. Profiling relied on immunoSEQ multiplex PCR, and the TCRdb table lists in-frame clones only, not all of them. V and J calls and clone size follow that table, whereas D and trimming were derived from the DNA. The sample has some 670,000 clones; over 80% are singletons. The J gene is TRBJ1-3, the V gene TRBV27; tentatively, D is TRBD1 (6 bases). What was sequenced was peripheral blood. The TCR originated in a woman between 18 and 30 years old with acute or convalescent COVID-19. CDR3: CASRKQGRAGNTIYF. CDR3 DNA sequence: TGTGCCAGCAGAAAACAGGGAAGGGCTGGAAACACCATATATTTT.